This T cell receptor (beta chain) emerged from a study of CD8 T cells in cerebrospinal fluid in Alzheimer's disease (dated by TCRdb to 2018 to 2020). For the wider study: The study assessed CSF T cell clonal expansion with two single-cell approaches: plate-based nested PCR sequencing and droplet-based sequencing. This study tested whether clonally expanded T cells could be found in cerebrospinal fluid from healthy elderly individuals and from patients with neurodegenerative disease. The droplet-based CSF analysis comparing patients with controls included roughly nine healthy controls (approximately 11,000 cells) and roughly nine patients with MCI or Alzheimer's disease (more than 10,000 cells). The CSF gene-expression analysis, which included patients with Parkinson's disease, covered a total of roughly 25 samples.

No count is logged; frequency rates this clonotype as large (0.1 to 1%). Its antigen has not been determined. Broader findings and caveats from the paper: Only samples with detectable clones went into the overall clonality comparison: around eleven healthy, 5 MCI, 5 AD, and 6 PD. In pooled data, a highly expanded clone (at least 3% of TCRs) occurred in 1 of 10 healthy subjects versus 4 of 6 Alzheimer's patients. The authors warned that finding EBV-specific TCRs in CSF does not prove a causal connection between EBV and Alzheimer's disease. The largest CSF clone made up a higher percentage of TCRs in patients with MCI or Alzheimer's disease than in controls. The EBV-specific clones were neither the most highly expanded clones nor enriched among patients.

The germline V gene encodes CDR1 KGHDR and CDR2 SFDVKD. From the cysteine through the phenylalanine, the CDR3 covers 14 amino acids. No DNA is recorded. Receptor libraries were prepared by 10x single-cell sequencing. 10X Genomics single-cell V(D)J and 5' gene-expression libraries were used to profile CSF cells. CSF single-cell TCR libraries were sequenced on an Illumina NextSeq550. On the study's bioinformatics: After V(D)J reads were mapped to the vdj-GRCh38 alts ensemble 2.0.0 reference, the Cell Ranger vdj pipeline was used to analyse the reads. Cell barcodes sharing the same set of productive CDR3 nucleotide sequences were defined as clonotypes. Clonotype information was added to Seurat v3.0 gene-expression metadata to link clonality with transcriptional profiles. Exclusion was applied to CSF cells with more than 1,800 genes, more than 7,500 UMIs or more than 10% mitochondrial reads. To identify TCRs with known antigen specificity, CDR3-beta sequences were compared against VDJdb. Clone sharing was examined by network analysis using the R package qgraph, in which only TCRs with complete alpha and beta chains were included. TCRdb reprocessed the reads, so every CDR3 protein sequence counts as one entry and DNA is not shown. TCRdb, rather than the study authors, made the V and J calls. For this sample, the table gives over a thousand distinct CDR3 sequences. 6.2% of the sample lies in the top ten.

All participants were free of acute infectious disease and in good physical condition. For droplet-based sequencing, live CSF cells were sorted using a live/dead marker. CSF was obtained by lumbar puncture, and immune cells were pelleted by centrifugation at 300g. Each CSF sample was examined for red blood cells, and any sample with blood contamination was excluded. CSF cells were cryopreserved in freezing medium, frozen overnight at -80 degrees C, and subsequently stored in liquid nitrogen. CSF samples were stored for less than seven months before analysis. This TCR came from a human donor in good health. Sequencing was performed on cerebrospinal fluid. The chain joins TRBV24-1 to TRBJ2-1. CDR3 region: CATSDLAGKDEQFF.